This T cell receptor (beta chain) is drawn from a study of molecular identifiers for immune sequencing clone quantification. Both previously described methods and listed TCR primers were employed to make bulk TCR libraries. TCRdb itself ran the PCR reads through MiXCR, one entry per CDR3 protein. The table records 40,000 to 65,000 distinct CDR3 sequences, just over 35% of them present only once. RNA fractions of 10%, 30% or 50% and about 19,000 to 1,000,000 sorted cells were the source of naive CD8 libraries. The sorting of naive CD8 T cells used the CD8+CD4-CCR7+CD45RA+ phenotype. Germline CDR1 SNHLY, CDR2 FYNNEI. Trimming shortened V by 1 base and J by 3 bases, and 13 bases separated the two germline ends. The CDR3 spans 16 residues.

The sample was naive CD8+ T cells from blood, with Jurkat cell RNA spiked in. Subset specified: FACS-sorted CD8+CD4-CCR7+CD45RA+ naive T cells. The receptor was derived from a human donor in good health. Some libraries in this study had Jurkat cell RNA spiked in. The rearrangement uses TRBV2 and TRBJ1-5; D not resolved. DNA for the CDR3: TGTGCCAGCAGTGAAGGGGCGCCACAACACAATCAGCCCCAGCATTTT. Translated: CASSEGAPQHNQPQHF.